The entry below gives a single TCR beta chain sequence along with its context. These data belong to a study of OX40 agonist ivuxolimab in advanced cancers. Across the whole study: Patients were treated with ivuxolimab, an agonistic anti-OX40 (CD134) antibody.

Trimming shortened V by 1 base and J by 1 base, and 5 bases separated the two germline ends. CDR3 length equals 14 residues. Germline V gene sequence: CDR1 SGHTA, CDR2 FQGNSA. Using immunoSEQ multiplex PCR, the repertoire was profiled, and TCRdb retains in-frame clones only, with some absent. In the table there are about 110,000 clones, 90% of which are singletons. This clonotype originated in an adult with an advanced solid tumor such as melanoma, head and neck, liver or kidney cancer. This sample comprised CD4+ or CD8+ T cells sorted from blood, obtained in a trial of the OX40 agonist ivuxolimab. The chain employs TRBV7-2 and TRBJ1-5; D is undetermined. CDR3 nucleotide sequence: TGTGCCAGCAGCTTAGATCTGAGCAATCAGCCCCAGCATTTT. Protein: CASSLDLSNQPQHF.